This is a list of T cell receptor beta chains from one sample in a study of cytomegalovirus exposure and HLA in healthy donors. The method was immunoSEQ multiplex PCR; TCRdb's version includes in-frame clones alone and lacks a portion of them. The sample's table shows 100,000 to 150,000 clones. Material for sequencing was PBMCs. The origin of the receptors is a man between 25 and 39 years old in good health and CMV-seronegative. Both conserved end residues are part of each CDR3. The order of the fields is J gene, D gene, V gene, CDR3 protein, CDR3 DNA. The D gene is left open where the match is weak.

j_gene: TRBJ2-7
d_gene: .
v_gene: TRBV11-2
CDR3aa: CASSYAGYEQYF
CDR3nt: TGTGCCAGCAGCTACGCAGGGTACGAGCAGTACTTC

j_gene: TRBJ2-1
d_gene: .
v_gene: TRBV18
CDR3aa: CASSPQAGRDREQFF
CDR3nt: TGTGCCAGCTCACCACAGGCGGGAAGAGATCGTGAGCAGTTCTTC

j_gene: TRBJ2-2
d_gene: TRBD2
v_gene: TRBV7-2
CDR3aa: CASSRTSGRSGELFF
CDR3nt: TGTGCCAGCAGCCGGACTAGCGGGAGGTCCGGGGAGCTGTTTTTT

j_gene: TRBJ1-3
d_gene: .
v_gene: TRBV14
CDR3aa: CASSPAGVFSGNTIYF
CDR3nt: TGTGCCAGCAGCCCAGCAGGGGTCTTCTCTGGAAACACCATATATTTT

j_gene: TRBJ2-3
d_gene: TRBD1
v_gene: TRBV14
CDR3aa: CASSPRTGRVGDTQYF
CDR3nt: TGTGCCAGCAGCCCACGGACAGGGAGAGTAGGGGATACGCAGTATTTT

j_gene: TRBJ2-1
d_gene: TRBD2
v_gene: TRBV7-2
CDR3aa: CASSTPSSGSMFF
CDR3nt: TGTGCCAGCAGCACCCCCTCTAGCGGGAGTATGTTCTTC

j_gene: TRBJ1-5
d_gene: TRBD1
v_gene: TRBV5-1
CDR3aa: CASSSTGGTNQPQHF
CDR3nt: TGCGCCAGCAGTTCGACAGGGGGCACGAATCAGCCCCAGCATTTT

j_gene: TRBJ2-7
d_gene: TRBD1
v_gene: TRBV18
CDR3aa: CASSPRTGRQTYEQYF
CDR3nt: TGTGCCAGCTCCCCAAGGACAGGGCGACAGACCTACGAGCAGTACTTC

j_gene: TRBJ1-2
d_gene: TRBD1
v_gene: TRBV2
CDR3aa: CASRHGQGLGYTF
CDR3nt: TGTGCCAGCAGACACGGACAGGGACTTGGCTACACCTTC

j_gene: TRBJ2-1
d_gene: .
v_gene: TRBV9
CDR3aa: CASRAENPHEQFF
CDR3nt: TGTGCCAGCAGGGCAGAAAATCCCCATGAGCAGTTCTTC

j_gene: TRBJ2-3
d_gene: TRBD2
v_gene: TRBV7-9
CDR3aa: CASRVTETSGSPDTQYF
CDR3nt: TGTGCCAGCAGGGTCACGGAGACTAGCGGGAGTCCCGATACGCAGTATTTT

j_gene: TRBJ2-7
d_gene: TRBD1
v_gene: TRBV9
CDR3aa: CASSRGQGPYEQYF
CDR3nt: TGTGCCAGCAGCCGCGGACAGGGGCCTTACGAGCAGTACTTC

j_gene: TRBJ1-1
d_gene: .
v_gene: TRBV27
CDR3aa: CASARRGNTEAFF
CDR3nt: TGTGCCAGCGCCCGACGGGGGAACACTGAAGCTTTCTTT

j_gene: TRBJ2-1
d_gene: .
v_gene: TRBV2
CDR3aa: CASSVLLSFAYNEQFF
CDR3nt: TGTGCCAGCAGTGTTCTATTGTCCTTTGCCTACAATGAGCAGTTCTTC

j_gene: TRBJ1-2
d_gene: .
v_gene: TRBV19
CDR3aa: CASSITRDFEGYGYTF
CDR3nt: TGTGCCAGTAGCATAACCCGGGACTTCGAGGGCTATGGCTACACCTTC

j_gene: TRBJ2-7
d_gene: .
v_gene: TRBV6-1
CDR3aa: CASSEMGGKAYYEQYF
CDR3nt: TGTGCCAGCAGTGAAATGGGAGGAAAGGCCTACTACGAGCAGTACTTC

j_gene: TRBJ2-5
d_gene: .
v_gene: TRBV2
CDR3aa: CASSEERDKVGETQYF
CDR3nt: TGTGCCAGCAGTGAAGAGCGGGACAAAGTCGGGGAGACCCAGTACTTC

j_gene: TRBJ2-7
d_gene: .
v_gene: TRBV7-8
CDR3aa: CASSHLSHEQYF
CDR3nt: TGTGCCAGCAGCCATCTTAGCCACGAGCAGTACTTC

j_gene: TRBJ2-6
d_gene: TRBD1
v_gene: TRBV27
CDR3aa: CASSLTGTGVSRGANVLTF
CDR3nt: TGTGCCAGCAGTTTAACCGGGACAGGGGTTTCGCGAGGGGCCAACGTCCTGACTTTC

j_gene: TRBJ1-5
d_gene: .
v_gene: TRBV5-6
CDR3aa: CASSLHRDQPQHF
CDR3nt: TGTGCCAGCAGCTTGCACCGGGATCAGCCCCAGCATTTT

j_gene: TRBJ2-7
d_gene: TRBD2
v_gene: TRBV27
CDR3aa: CASSSTSGSFVEQYF
CDR3nt: TGTGCCAGCAGTTCCACTAGCGGGAGTTTCGTCGAGCAGTACTTC

j_gene: TRBJ1-1
d_gene: TRBD1
v_gene: TRBV7-9
CDR3aa: CASSATGDVTEAFF
CDR3nt: TGTGCCAGCAGCGCGACAGGGGATGTCACTGAAGCTTTCTTT

j_gene: TRBJ1-2
d_gene: TRBD1
v_gene: TRBV6-5
CDR3aa: CASRTGTGNGYTF
CDR3nt: TGTGCCAGCAGGACCGGGACAGGGAATGGCTACACCTTC

j_gene: TRBJ2-7
d_gene: .
v_gene: TRBV9
CDR3aa: CASSAWGLSGDYEQYF
CDR3nt: TGTGCCAGCAGCGCCTGGGGGTTGTCGGGAGATTACGAGCAGTACTTC

j_gene: TRBJ1-2
d_gene: .
v_gene: TRBV30
CDR3aa: CAWSREGYGYTF
CDR3nt: TGTGCCTGGAGTCGGGAGGGCTATGGCTACACCTTC

j_gene: TRBJ2-7
d_gene: .
v_gene: TRBV7-9
CDR3aa: CASSSIGDWAYEQYF
CDR3nt: TGTGCCAGCAGTTCGATCGGAGATTGGGCCTACGAGCAGTACTTC

j_gene: TRBJ2-3
d_gene: .
v_gene: TRBV2
CDR3aa: CASKTSTDTQYF
CDR3nt: TGTGCCAGCAAAACTAGCACAGATACGCAGTATTTT

j_gene: TRBJ2-5
d_gene: .
v_gene: TRBV30
CDR3aa: CAWSPLGRDQETQYF
CDR3nt: TGTGCCTGGAGCCCCCTGGGGCGGGATCAAGAGACCCAGTACTTC

j_gene: TRBJ1-1
d_gene: TRBD1
v_gene: TRBV6-6
CDR3aa: CASSSVQGAEAFF
CDR3nt: TGTGCCAGCAGTTCAGTACAGGGGGCGGAAGCTTTCTTT

j_gene: TRBJ1-1
d_gene: .
v_gene: TRBV10-3
CDR3aa: CAISAPGFDAEAFF
CDR3nt: TGTGCCATCAGTGCTCCAGGGTTTGACGCTGAAGCTTTCTTT

j_gene: TRBJ2-7
d_gene: TRBD2
v_gene: TRBV29-1
CDR3aa: CSARTLAGGNEQYF
CDR3nt: TGCAGCGCCCGAACACTAGCGGGAGGAAACGAGCAGTACTTC

j_gene: TRBJ2-7
d_gene: .
v_gene: TRBV7-2
CDR3aa: CASSPEAGTYEQYF
CDR3nt: TGTGCCAGCAGCCCCGAGGCCGGCACCTACGAGCAGTACTTC

j_gene: TRBJ1-1
d_gene: .
v_gene: TRBV20-1
CDR3aa: CSASLGDEAFF
CDR3nt: TGCAGTGCTAGTTTAGGAGATGAAGCTTTCTTT

j_gene: TRBJ2-3
d_gene: TRBD2
v_gene: TRBV27
CDR3aa: CASSSKGLAVTDTQYF
CDR3nt: TGTGCCAGCAGTTCCAAGGGACTAGCGGTCACAGATACGCAGTATTTT

j_gene: TRBJ1-3
d_gene: .
v_gene: TRBV9
CDR3aa: CASSVGGGNTIYF
CDR3nt: TGTGCCAGCAGCGTAGGAGGTGGAAACACCATATATTTT

j_gene: TRBJ2-2
d_gene: TRBD2
v_gene: TRBV4-1
CDR3aa: CASSRWTSGRIGTGELFF
CDR3nt: TGCGCCAGCAGCCGCTGGACTAGCGGGAGGATCGGGACCGGGGAGCTGTTTTTT

j_gene: TRBJ1-1
d_gene: TRBD1
v_gene: TRBV6-6
CDR3aa: CASSYSGQGANTEAFF
CDR3nt: TGTGCCAGCAGTTACTCGGGACAGGGAGCGAACACTGAAGCTTTCTTT

j_gene: TRBJ2-2
d_gene: TRBD2
v_gene: TRBV11-2
CDR3aa: CASSRGLGAGELFF
CDR3nt: TGTGCCAGCAGCCGTGGACTAGGGGCCGGGGAGCTGTTTTTT

j_gene: TRBJ2-7
d_gene: TRBD1
v_gene: TRBV29-1
CDR3aa: CSVIQGIFGEQYF
CDR3nt: TGCAGCGTTATACAGGGGATTTTCGGCGAGCAGTACTTC

j_gene: TRBJ1-5
d_gene: .
v_gene: TRBV6-4
CDR3aa: CASSDFWTDRSNQPQHF
CDR3nt: TGTGCCAGCAGTGACTTCTGGACCGACAGGAGCAATCAGCCCCAGCATTTT

j_gene: TRBJ2-7
d_gene: TRBD2
v_gene: TRBV27
CDR3aa: CAAPLHGKRENYEQYF
CDR3nt: TGTGCCGCTCCCCTTCACGGAAAGCGGGAGAACTACGAGCAGTACTTC

j_gene: TRBJ2-1
d_gene: TRBD2
v_gene: TRBV6-6
CDR3aa: CASSNGEIAGDEQFF
CDR3nt: TGTGCCAGCTCCAACGGCGAGATAGCGGGAGATGAGCAGTTCTTC

j_gene: TRBJ2-3
d_gene: .
v_gene: TRBV10-3
CDR3aa: CATGSSGEGDTQYF
CDR3nt: TGTGCCACCGGGTCCAGCGGAGAAGGAGATACGCAGTATTTT

j_gene: TRBJ1-1
d_gene: TRBD1
v_gene: TRBV4-1
CDR3aa: CASSLGQGAMNTEAFF
CDR3nt: TGCGCCAGCAGCCTTGGACAGGGAGCGATGAACACTGAAGCTTTCTTT

j_gene: TRBJ2-5
d_gene: TRBD2
v_gene: TRBV30
CDR3aa: CAWGRDQETQYF
CDR3nt: TGTGCCTGGGGGAGGGACCAAGAGACCCAGTACTTC

j_gene: TRBJ2-2
d_gene: .
v_gene: TRBV27
CDR3aa: CASSLSVNTGELFF
CDR3nt: TGTGCCAGCAGTTTATCCGTAAACACCGGGGAGCTGTTTTTT

j_gene: TRBJ1-2
d_gene: .
v_gene: TRBV15
CDR3aa: CATSRDRQQNGYTF
CDR3nt: TGTGCCACCAGCAGAGATAGACAGCAGAATGGCTACACCTTC